The 32 T cell receptor beta chains presented below share a single source sample, sequenced in a study of immune characterization of retroperitoneal liposarcoma. One entry per CDR3 protein results from TCRdb running MiXCR on the PCR reads. The repertoire includes over 5,000 distinct CDR3 sequences, roughly a third of them detected once, and 25% to 35% sits in the top ten. Input material: tumor tissue. These receptors were obtained from a female donor with retroperitoneal liposarcoma.

In this sample, this clonotype turned up many times. The J gene is TRBJ2-3, the V gene TRBV6-1; TRBD2 matches at 11 bases. CDR1 MNHNS and CDR2 SASEGT come from the germline V gene. Germline trimming cut 4 bases from V and 4 bases from J; bases unmatched to any gene: 4. This CDR3 has 15 amino acids. The CDR3 DNA is TGTGCCAGCAGTGCCCTAGCGGGAGGAGCAGATACGCAGTATTTT. Its protein product is CASSALAGGADTQYF.

This clonotype was seen ten or more times. The chain has TRBV5-1 and TRBJ2-5; D is unclear. Germline loops: CDR1 SGHRS, CDR2 YFSETQ. The length of the CDR3 is 11 residues. Trimming took 2 bases from V and 4 from J, leaving 3 bases between them. The CDR3 is CASSLSETQYF. The DNA for the CDR3 is TGCGCCAGCAGCTTATCAGAGACCCAGTACTTC. The entire variable domain, with the rest obtained from reference TRBV5-1 and TRBJ2-5, is as follows: KAGVTQTPRYLIKTRGQQVTLSCSPISGHRSVSWYQQTPGQGLQFLFEYFSETQRNKGNFPGRFSGRQFSNSRSEMNVSTLELGDSALYLCASSLSETQYFGPGTRLLVL.

This clonotype was picked up many times. This chain uses TRBV5-4 with TRBJ2-1; 9 nucleotides line up with TRBD1. The length of the CDR3 is 16 residues. Germline loops: CDR1 SGHNT, CDR2 YYREEE (reference sequence). V lost 1 base, J lost 0 bases, and 2 bases stayed unmatched. This CDR3 reads CASSLPTGGSYNEQFF. The CDR3, as DNA: TGTGCCAGCAGCTTGCCGACAGGGGGCTCCTACAATGAGCAGTTCTTC.

The chain carries TRBV6-8 and TRBJ2-1, with TRBD2 matching over 9 bases. Trimming removed 5 bases from V and 10 bases from J; junction bases left unmatched: 9. Germline V gene sequence: CDR1 MNHGY, CDR2 SAAAGT. There are 14 residues in the CDR3. This chain's CDR3 is CASSDGGRAYEQFF. The CDR3 DNA is TGTGCCAGCAGTGACGGCGGGAGGGCTTACGAGCAGTTCTTC.

This clonotype was counted only a few times. The chain is built from TRBV6-1 and TRBJ2-7, with D perhaps TRBD2 (6 bases). Trimming stripped 1 base from V and 4 bases from J, with 11 bases between. The V gene's germline CDR1 is MNHNS and CDR2 SASEGT. The CDR3 extends over 14 amino acids. CDR3 region: CASSEGGVWYEQYV. As DNA, the CDR3 is TGTGCCAGCAGTGAAGGGGGGGTTTGGTACGAGCAGTACGTC.

V is TRBV11-1 and J is TRBJ2-3; 14 positions agree with TRBD2. CDR1 and CDR2 from the germline V gene are SGHAT and FQDESV (reference sequence). The CDR3 extends over 16 amino acids. With 1 base clipped from V and 3 bases from J, the junction kept 0 bases outside the gene matches. CDR3 loop: CASSLGTSGRTDTQYF. The CDR3 nucleotides read TGTGCCAGCAGCTTAGGGACTAGCGGGAGGACAGATACGCAGTATTTT. Full variable domain (outside the CDR3, taken from reference TRBV11-1 and TRBJ2-3): EAEVAQSPRYKITEKSQAVAFWCDPISGHATLYWYRQILGQGPELLVQFQDESVVDDSQLPKDRFSAERLKGVDSTLKIQPAELGDSAMYLCASSLGTSGRTDTQYFGPGTRLTVL.

By sample share, this clonotype is medium-sized. This chain joins TRBV11-2 and TRBJ2-1; 9 positions agree with TRBD2. The J call is doubtful: the DNA matches TRBJ2-7 better. CDR1 SGHAT and CDR2 FQNNGV come from the germline V gene. The CDR3 is made up of 15 amino acids. This chain's CDR3 is CASSQDLAGGREQYF. The DNA of the CDR3 is TGTGCCAGCAGCCAAGATCTCGCGGGAGGGCGCGAGCAGTACTTC.

This chain joins TRBV6-2 or TRBV6-3 and TRBJ2-7, with TRBD2 matching 14 bases. From germline, CDR1 is MNHEY and CDR2 SVGEGT. Trimming took 6 bases from V and 2 from J; bases not matched to a gene: 18. This CDR3 contains 20 residues. The CDR3, as DNA: TGTGCCAGCAGCCACTCAAGATCCGGGACTAGCGGGAGTATTACCTACGAGCAGTACTTC. It is translated as CASSHSRSGTSGSITYEQYF.

The chain carries TRBV7-8 and TRBJ2-3; D is ambiguous. CDR1 is SGHVS, CDR2 FQNEAQ, per germline. The CDR3 sequence is 12 residues long. Trimming left V 1 base short and J 5 bases short, with 4 bases between. CDR3 loop: CASSLGRDTQYF. In DNA, the CDR3 is TGTGCCAGCAGCTTAGGGCGAGATACGCAGTATTTT. The variable domain in full, with the rest retrieved from reference TRBV7-8 and TRBJ2-3, is GAGVSQSPRYKVAKRGQDVALRCDPISGHVSLFWYQQALGQGPEFLTYFQNEAQLDKSGLPSDRFFAERPEGSVSTLKIQRTQQEDSAVYLCASSLGRDTQYFGPGTRLTVL.

The gene calls are TRBV6-6 and TRBJ2-1, with D unclear. With 11 bases removed from V and 13 bases from J, the gap between germline ends came to 18 bases. Germline CDR1 and CDR2: MNHNY and SVGAGI (reference sequence). The CDR3 contains 11 residues. The CDR3 reads CAGFWMADQFF. Here the CDR3 DNA reads TGTGCCGGGTTTTGGATGGCCGACCAGTTCTTC.

This rearrangement joins TRBV7-8 to TRBJ2-3; D is unresolved. Trimming removed 5 bases from V and 0 bases from J, with 9 bases in between. The germline V gene has CDR1 SGHVS and CDR2 FQNEAQ. The CDR3 consists of 14 residues. The CDR3 region is CASSPQSSTDTQYF. The DNA of the CDR3 is TGTGCCAGCAGCCCTCAGAGCAGCACAGATACGCAGTATTTT.

About this clonotype: A read error may produce the germline difference seen at one junction end. V and J are TRBV6-1 and TRBJ1-1, with D possibly TRBD1 on 5 matching bases. The CDR3 is 13 amino acids. CDR1 and CDR2 from the germline V gene are MNHNS and SASEGT. CDR3 DNA sequence: TGTGCCAGCACCGAAGCACGGGGACGGAGTCCTATCTTT. Protein: CASTEARGRSPIF.

This clonotype came up many times. The chain uses TRBV29-1 and TRBJ2-3; D remains unclear. V was clipped by 5 bases and J by 2 bases, with 2 bases between them. The germline V gene encodes CDR1 SQVTM and CDR2 ANQGSEA. The CDR3 extends over 10 amino acids. For the CDR3, the DNA is TGCAGCGTTTACACAGATACGCAGTATTTT. This codes for CSVYTDTQYF.

V usage is TRBV27 and J usage is TRBJ1-1, with 7 positions matching TRBD1. The V gene end was trimmed by 2 bases and the J gene end by 6 bases; junction bases not matched to a gene: 6. Germline V gene sequence: CDR1 MNHEY, CDR2 SMNVEV (reference sequence). The CDR3 loop spans 14 amino acids. The CDR3 region has the DNA TGTGCCAGCAGTTTAGGTCTAGGGGGCCCTGAAGCTTTCTTT. Residues: CASSLGLGGPEAFF.

The count of this clonotype is one. This chain uses TRBV27 with TRBJ2-1, with D possibly matching TRBD2 (6 bases). The better agreement between TRBJ2-7 and the DNA end casts doubt on the J call. The CDR3 runs to 17 residues. Germline values: CDR1 MNHEY, CDR2 SMNVEV (reference sequence). In DNA form, the CDR3 reads TGTGCCAGCAGGCGTAGGGGACTCCGGGACGGGGGAGACGAGCAGTACTTC. It codes for CASRRRGLRDGGDEQYF.

This clonotype was detected a few times. The J gene is TRBJ2-7, the V gene TRBV11-1, with D hard to call. The CDR3 extends over 13 amino acids. Germline V gene lookup returns CDR1 SGHAT and CDR2 FQDESV (reference sequence). V was shortened by 2 bases and J by 3 bases, with 8 bases between the two germline ends. The CDR3 region is CASSLRAGYEQYF. The CDR3 nucleotides are TGTGCCAGCAGCTTACGGGCAGGCTACGAGCAGTACTTC.

This clonotype was seen ten or more times. The rearrangement uses TRBV5-5 and TRBJ2-5, with 9 bases lining up with TRBD1. V lost 1 base, J lost 6 bases, and 7 bases stayed unmatched. The length of the CDR3 is 15 residues. Germline V gene sequence: CDR1 SGHKS, CDR2 YYEKEE (reference sequence). The CDR3 coding sequence is TGTGCCAGCAGCTTGACCGGGACAGGGTCAAAGACCCAGTACTTC. Its translation is CASSLTGTGSKTQYF.

This clonotype turned up a few times. V and J are TRBV11-3 and TRBJ1-1, with 7 nucleotides matching TRBD1. This CDR3 comprises 16 residues. The J segment lost 0 bases and the V segment lost 5 bases, leaving 9 bases of the junction unmatched. Germline CDR1 reads SGHNT; CDR2 reads YENEEA. This CDR3 is CASSRRQGNMNTEAFF. CDR3 in DNA: TGTGCCAGCAGCCGACGACAGGGCAACATGAACACTGAAGCTTTCTTT.

This clonotype was detected a few times. The V and J genes are TRBV6-1 and TRBJ1-5; D unresolved. Looked up from germline, CDR1 is MNHNS and CDR2 is SASEGT. V gave up 10 bases and J gave up 0 bases, with 13 bases separating them. The CDR3 spans 14 residues. CDR3 nucleotides: TGTGCCACCGCACCTACCTATAGCAATCAGCCCCAGCATTTT. Translated: CATAPTYSNQPQHF.

This clonotype was detected ten times or more. V usage is TRBV6-1 and J usage is TRBJ2-1; 9 bases map to TRBD1. The CDR3 contains 15 residues. Germline CDR1 reads MNHNS; CDR2 reads SASEGT. The ends lost 5 bases at V and 10 bases at J; junction bases unmatched: 12. The CDR3 region has the DNA TGTGCCAGCAGTAGGACGTGGACAGGGGCAGGCGAGCAGTTCTTC. It specifies CASSRTWTGAGEQFF.

This clonotype rates as medium-sized (0.01 to 0.1%). The V and J genes are TRBV7-8 and TRBJ2-1; D might be TRBD2 (5 bases). Germline V gene data show CDR1 as SGHVS and CDR2 as FQNEAQ. The CDR3 consists of 13 residues. Trimming took 5 bases from V and 7 from J, leaving 12 bases between them. The CDR3 spells CASSRGLRNEQFF. As DNA, the CDR3 is TGTGCCAGCAGCCGCGGGCTAAGAAATGAGCAGTTCTTC.

This clonotype was detected only a few times. The V call is TRBV6-1, the J call TRBJ2-1, with TRBD2 matching over 7 bases. Unmatched junction bases numbered 10, after V lost 6 bases and J lost 2 bases. Per the germline V gene, CDR1 is MNHNS and CDR2 is SASEGT. The CDR3 has 16 residues. This chain's CDR3 is CASRQFERGAYNEQFF. The CDR3 bases are TGTGCCAGCAGACAGTTCGAGCGGGGTGCCTACAATGAGCAGTTCTTC.

This clonotype was counted at least ten times. The J gene is TRBJ1-6, the V gene TRBV7-8, with 9 bases aligning to TRBD1. Germline V CDR1 and CDR2: SGHVS, FQNEAQ. This CDR3 has 15 amino acids. J was trimmed by 10 bases and V by 1 base; bases with no gene match: 5. Written as DNA, the CDR3 is TGTGCCAGCAGCTTAGGGGGACAGGGTGGATCACCCCTCCACTTT. This gives the protein CASSLGGQGGSPLHF.

This clonotype has more than one count but fewer than ten. This rearrangement joins TRBV11-2 to TRBJ2-2; TRBD1 matches at 7 bases. The CDR3 totals 16 residues. Per the germline V gene, CDR1 is SGHAT and CDR2 is FQNNGV. V was pared by 2 bases and J by 2 bases, with 5 bases of the junction left unmatched. CDR3 DNA sequence: TGTGCCAGCAGCTTAAGGGGGACAGTTAACACCGGGGAGCTGTTTTTT. Translation gives CASSLRGTVNTGELFF.

This clonotype has ten or more counts. The chain carries TRBV12-3 or TRBV12-4 and TRBJ2-1, with TRBD2 matching 9 bases. The end of the DNA is better explained by TRBJ2-7, so the J call may be wrong. The CDR3 consists of 16 residues. The CDR3 reads CASSRRRGSGRYEQYF. The CDR3 nucleotides are TGTGCCAGCAGCCGCAGGCGGGGTAGCGGGAGATACGAGCAGTACTTC.

The chain combines TRBV4-1 with TRBJ1-2, with D possibly matching TRBD1 (6 bases). Germline-derived CDR1 and CDR2 are MGHRA and YSYEKL. The CDR3 is made up of 15 amino acids. The V end was cut by 1 base, the J end by 5 bases, with 14 bases between. In DNA form, the CDR3 reads TGCGCCAGCAGCCAAGCGATAGGGGGAAATTATGGCTACACCTTC. Its protein product is CASSQAIGGNYGYTF.

This clonotype occurred a few times. V usage is TRBV7-2 and J usage is TRBJ2-1, with 8 bases identical to TRBD2. This CDR3 region has 14 residues. Germline V gene data show CDR1 as SGHTA and CDR2 as FQGNSA. With V trimmed by 3 bases and J by 9 bases, 7 bases remained unmatched. DNA for the CDR3: TGTGCCAGCAGCTTTACTAGCGGATCGTCTGAGCAGTTCTTC. Amino acid sequence: CASSFTSGSSEQFF.

The genes are TRBV6-2 or TRBV6-3 and TRBJ1-2; TRBD1 might be the D (6 bases). Trimming took off 7 bases at V and 2 bases at J, with 14 bases between the two ends. CDR1 and CDR2 from the germline V gene are MNHEY and SVGEGT. The CDR3 runs 14 residues. The CDR3 protein is CASTTRGQNYGYTF. The DNA for the CDR3 is TGTGCCAGCACAACCAGGGGCCAGAACTATGGCTACACCTTC.

In this sample, this clonotype is medium-sized. The chain couples TRBV6-1 to TRBJ2-1; no clear D. Germline V lookup: CDR1 MNHNS, CDR2 SASEGT. CDR3 length equals 11 residues. Trimming left V 3 bases short and J 9 bases short, with 6 bases between. In DNA, the CDR3 is TGTGCCAGCAGTGACAAGAGTGAGCAGTTCTTC. It codes for CASSDKSEQFF.

This clonotype was detected only a few times. The chain uses TRBV7-2 and TRBJ2-1; D may be TRBD1 (6 bases). In germline, CDR1 is SGHTA, CDR2 FQGNSA. V lost 6 bases to trimming and J lost 10 bases, with 16 bases between them. The CDR3 runs 13 residues. In DNA form, the CDR3 reads TGTGCCAGCAGACCCAACAGGGAAGGCGAGCAGTTCTTC. Protein product: CASRPNREGEQFF.

The chain has TRBV7-6 and TRBJ2-3; D is perhaps TRBD2 (6 bases). The J call is doubtful: the DNA matches TRBJ2-1 better. This CDR3 contains 14 residues. The germline V gene encodes CDR1 SGHVS and CDR2 FNYEAQ. This CDR3 reads CASSAGTGTYEQFF. The CDR3 bases are TGTGCCAGCAGCGCCGGGACTGGGACCTACGAGCAGTTCTTC.

CDR3 loop: CASSATSGRLVEQFF. The CDR3, as DNA: TGTGCCAGCAGCGCAACTAGCGGGAGGCTCGTTGAGCAGTTCTTC. This sequence joins TRBV9 and TRBJ2-1, with 12 bases lining up with TRBD2. Losses at the gene ends were 3 bases for V and 9 bases for J; bases not matched to a gene: 7. CDR1 is SGDLS, CDR2 YYNGEE, per germline. This CDR3 contains 15 residues.